The clone carrying this T cell receptor beta chain has ten or more counts. Stated time point: blood at routine non-recurrence follow-up after resection. Whole RNA, which was extracted from tumor, nontumor lung tissue or frozen PBMC, was sequenced without any cell sorting. This entry belongs to a study of spatial heterogeneity in lung cancer. J lost 6 bases, V lost 6 bases, and 7 bases had no gene match. CDR3 length: 14 amino acids. In germline, CDR1 is WSHSY, CDR2 SAAADI. TCRdb analysed the 5' RACE reads with MiXCR anew, one entry per CDR3 protein. The table shows tens of thousands of distinct CDR3 sequences, with 6% to 8.5% occurring only once.

The chain joins TRBV10-2 to TRBJ2-3; 9 bases fit TRBD2. The sequenced sample was PBMCs, obtained at follow-up. This receptor was identified in a female donor with early-stage non-small cell lung cancer. The DNA for the CDR3 is TGCGCCAGCAGCCCTAGCGGGGCTCAGGATACGCAGTATTTT. It codes for CASSPSGAQDTQYF.